These 24 T cell receptor beta chains were all obtained from the same sample, sequenced in a study of blood T cell repertoires in COVID-19. Profiling relied on immunoSEQ multiplex PCR, and the TCRdb table lists in-frame clones only, not all of them. Of around 140,000 clones in the sample, 81% were seen once. The sample comprised peripheral blood. The receptors were sampled from a human donor in a cohort sampled during active COVID-19.

The V call is TRBV18, the J call TRBJ1-5; 7 bases map to TRBD1. The length of the CDR3 is 14 residues. J lost 0 bases, V lost 5 bases, and 1 base had no gene match. Germline V lookup: CDR1 KGHSH, CDR2 LQKENI. This CDR3 reads CASSRQGSNQPQHF. DNA of the CDR3: TGTGCCAGCTCAAGACAGGGTAGCAATCAGCCCCAGCATTTT.

The chain carries TRBV6-5 and TRBJ1-5, with no clear D. The CDR3 is 15 residues long. V lost 10 bases to trimming and J lost 2 bases, with 18 bases between them. Germline loops: CDR1 MNHEY, CDR2 SVGAGI. CDR3 coding DNA: TGTGCCACCCGGGCGGCGGGTTCTCGCAATCAGCCCCAGCATTTT. As protein: CATRAAGSRNQPQHF.

In its sample, this clone was seen many times. This chain uses TRBV9 with TRBJ1-1, with D uncertain. Germline V lookup: CDR1 SGDLS, CDR2 YYNGEE. The CDR3 extends over 13 amino acids. V dropped 0 bases and J dropped 8 bases, with 11 bases sitting between them. This CDR3 is CASSVDGTGEAFF. The CDR3 DNA is TGTGCCAGCAGCGTAGACGGAACGGGGGAAGCTTTCTTT.

The rearrangement links TRBV12-3 or TRBV12-4 to TRBJ2-6; D is undetermined. The CDR3 extends over 10 amino acids. V lost 3 bases, J lost 15 bases, and 6 bases lay in between. CDR3 sequence reads: CASSLEYLTF. DNA for the CDR3: TGTGCCAGCAGTTTGGAGTACCTGACTTTC.

V usage is TRBV28 and J usage is TRBJ1-2, with D possibly matching TRBD1 (6 bases). CDR1 and CDR2 (germline): MDHEN, SYDVKM. The germline V and J ends were trimmed by 1 base and 0 bases, with 15 bases remaining between them. The CDR3 contains 17 residues. CDR3 region: CASSLLGQPRTNYGYTF. As DNA, the CDR3 is TGTGCCAGCAGTTTATTAGGACAGCCCCGGACTAACTATGGCTACACCTTC.

The chain couples TRBV9 to TRBJ2-3, with 7 positions matching TRBD2. CDR3 size: 16 residues. Germline lookup yields CDR1 SGDLS and CDR2 YYNGEE. Trimming removed 4 bases from V and 2 bases from J; junction bases left unmatched: 10. CDR3 amino acids: CASSLPPGGHTDTQYF. The CDR3 nucleotides are TGTGCCAGCAGCCTCCCGCCGGGGGGTCACACAGATACGCAGTATTTT.

This chain uses TRBV7-2 with TRBJ1-5, with unresolved D. CDR3 length: 12 residues. Germline V gene data show CDR1 as SGHTA and CDR2 as FQGNSA. V lost 4 bases and J 5 bases, leaving 6 bases between the germline ends. CDR3 in DNA: TGTGCCAGCAGCTCCTTCGATCAGCCCCAGCATTTT. Its protein product is CASSSFDQPQHF.

V is TRBV12-3 or TRBV12-4 and J is TRBJ2-2; D uncertain. The CDR3 is 11 residues long. V was trimmed by 7 bases and J by 8 bases, leaving 8 bases between them. CDR3 nucleotides: TGTGCCAGCACCGCGGTGGGGGAGCTGTTTTTT. It specifies CASTAVGELFF.

This clone has only a few counts. The J gene is TRBJ1-2, the V gene TRBV28; 9 bases fit TRBD1. The CDR3 length is 14 residues. The J segment lost 3 bases and the V segment lost 8 bases, leaving 7 bases of the junction unmatched. Germline CDR1 and CDR2: MDHEN and SYDVKM. The CDR3 coding sequence is TGTGCCAGCGATGCCCGGGACAGGGACTATGGCTACACCTTC. Its translation: CASDARDRDYGYTF.

The chain links TRBV5-8 to TRBJ2-3, with 8 bases aligning to TRBD1. Germline trimming cut 2 bases from V and 0 bases from J; bases unmatched to any gene: 5. Germline CDR1 and CDR2: SGHTS and YDEGEE. The CDR3 consists of 16 residues. The CDR3 DNA reads as TGTGCCAGCAGCTTCGGGACAGGCCACAGCACAGATACGCAGTATTTT. It encodes CASSFGTGHSTDTQYF.

The CDR3 DNA is TGTGCCAGCAGCTTTGTTCTTGGAGCCCAGTACTTC. It encodes CASSFVLGAQYF. This rearrangement joins TRBV7-9 to TRBJ2-5; D call uncertain. The length of the CDR3 is 12 residues. V lost 3 bases and J 9 bases, leaving 11 bases between the germline ends. CDR1 SEHNR and CDR2 FQNEAQ come from the germline V gene (reference sequence). Variable domain in full (rest from reference TRBV7-9 and TRBJ2-5): DTGVSQNPRHKITKRGQNVTFRCDPISEHNRLYWYRQTLGQGPEFLTYFQNEAQLEKSRLLSDRFSAERPKGSFSTLEIQRTEQGDSAMYLCASSFVLGAQYFGPGTRLLVL.

The rearrangement joins TRBV9 to TRBJ1-1, with D unresolved. Trimming took 0 bases from V and 2 from J, leaving 11 bases between them. Germline assignment: CDR1 SGDLS and CDR2 YYNGEE. The CDR3 is 15 residues long. CDR3 bases: TGTGCCAGCAGCGTAGTAGCGGCTTTAAACACTGAAGCTTTCTTT. Translation gives CASSVVAALNTEAFF.

The gene calls are TRBV24-1 and TRBJ1-2; D not certain. CDR1 and CDR2 (germline): KGHDR, SFDVKD. With 4 bases removed from V and 2 bases from J, the gap between germline ends came to 7 bases. This CDR3 contains 13 residues. This chain's CDR3 is CATSEGRNYGYTF. CDR3 coding DNA: TGTGCCACCAGTGAGGGCAGGAACTATGGCTACACCTTC.

This rearrangement joins TRBV7-9 to TRBJ2-1; D possibly corresponds to TRBD2 (7 bases). Trimming removed 0 bases at V and 7 bases at J, with 16 bases between. This CDR3 has 16 amino acids. Germline V lookup: CDR1 SEHNR, CDR2 FQNEAQ (reference sequence). CDR3 DNA: TGTGCCAGCAGCTTAGCGCGACAGGCGGGAGTGAATGAGCAGTTCTTC. As protein: CASSLARQAGVNEQFF.

The rearrangement links TRBV6-5 to TRBJ1-5, with TRBD1 identical over 10 bases. Germline V lookup: CDR1 MNHEY, CDR2 SVGAGI. This CDR3 is 16 amino acids long. V was clipped by 0 bases and J by 6 bases; unmatched bases: 5. CDR3 loop: CASSYSRDRGTQPQHF. In nucleotides, the CDR3 is TGTGCCAGCAGTTACTCGAGGGACAGGGGCACTCAGCCCCAGCATTTT.

This clone was seen once. This sequence joins TRBV18 and TRBJ2-1, with 13 bases lining up with TRBD2. The CDR3 is 17 residues long. The germline V gene has CDR1 KGHSH and CDR2 LQKENI. J gave up 2 bases and V 2 bases, and 3 bases lay outside the gene matches. Here the CDR3 DNA reads TGTGCCAGCTCACCATATGGGACTAGCGGGACCTACAATGAGCAGTTCTTC. This sequence encodes CASSPYGTSGTYNEQFF.

The chain recombines TRBV6-5 with TRBJ2-7; 7 nucleotides agree with TRBD1. V lost 10 bases to trimming and J lost 1 base; unmatched junction nucleotides: 10. CDR1 is MNHEY and CDR2 is SVGAGI in the germline V gene. The CDR3 covers 14 residues. The CDR3 loop reads CAIGTDPTSYEQYF. CDR3 bases: TGTGCCATCGGGACAGACCCGACATCCTACGAGCAGTACTTC.

This sequence joins TRBV15 and TRBJ1-1; D is uncertain. This CDR3 has 13 residues. CDR1 LNHNV and CDR2 YYDKDF come from the germline V gene (reference sequence). V lost 0 bases and J 5 bases, leaving 7 bases between the germline ends. The CDR3 spells CATSREAGTEAFF. CDR3 nucleotides: TGTGCCACCAGCAGAGAGGCGGGAACTGAAGCTTTCTTT.

V and J are TRBV7-2 and TRBJ2-7; 9 nucleotides agree with TRBD2. CDR3 length equals 15 residues. The V gene's germline CDR1 is SGHTA and CDR2 FQGNSA. The ends lost 6 bases at V and 2 bases at J; junction bases unmatched: 8. The CDR3 DNA reads as TGTGCCAGCAGTTCTCCGGGACTAGCTGCCTACGAGCAGTACTTC. This sequence encodes CASSSPGLAAYEQYF.

This chain connects TRBV6-7 to TRBJ2-2; 7 bases agree with TRBD2. TRBV6-7 carries the ORF label, with uncertain function. CDR3 size: 16 residues. V was clipped by 7 bases and J by 5 bases; unmatched bases: 13. The CDR3 nucleotides read TGTGCCAGCACCCCGGAGTGGGGGGGGGATACCGGGGAGCTGTTTTTT. Translating it yields CASTPEWGGDTGELFF.

The chain uses TRBV21-1 and TRBJ2-7; TRBD1, as called in the table, went unchecked against the DNA. TRBV21-1 is designated a pseudogene. This CDR3 contains 17 residues. The CDR3 coding sequence is TGTGCCAGCAGCAAAGAGGCCTGCTACAGGGGGCAGTACGAGCAGTACTTC. The encoded protein is CASSKEACYRGQYEQYF.

The chain recombines TRBV19 with TRBJ2-1; possible D gene TRBD2, 7 bases. Germline CDR1 is LNHDA and CDR2 is SQIVND (reference sequence). V lost 5 bases and J lost 5, with 19 bases in between. CDR3 length: 16 residues. CDR3 DNA: TGTGCCAGTAGTGTTAGACAGGCGGGAGTAGACAATGAGCAGTTCTTC. Encoded protein: CASSVRQAGVDNEQFF.

The sample holds many counts of this clone. The V and J genes are TRBV29-1 and TRBJ2-7, with TRBD1 as a possible D gene (6 bases). The CDR3 totals 14 residues. V was shortened by 0 bases and J by 3 bases, with 12 bases between the two germline ends. Germline CDR1 and CDR2: SQVTM and ANQGSEA. The CDR3 sequence: CSVEDPGHSYEQYF. DNA of the CDR3: TGCAGCGTTGAAGACCCGGGACATAGCTACGAGCAGTACTTC.

As to this clone: It is unclear where the CDR3 begins or ends on the DNA, so no DNA is shown, and the CDR3 is as TCRdb lists it. The V gene is TRBV11-2, the J gene TRBJ2-5; TRBD2 is the table's D call, not checked against the DNA. Germline CDR1 SGHAT, CDR2 FQNNGV. The CDR3 is 16 amino acids long, termini counted. The CDR3 here is CASSLGAGGFLETQYF.